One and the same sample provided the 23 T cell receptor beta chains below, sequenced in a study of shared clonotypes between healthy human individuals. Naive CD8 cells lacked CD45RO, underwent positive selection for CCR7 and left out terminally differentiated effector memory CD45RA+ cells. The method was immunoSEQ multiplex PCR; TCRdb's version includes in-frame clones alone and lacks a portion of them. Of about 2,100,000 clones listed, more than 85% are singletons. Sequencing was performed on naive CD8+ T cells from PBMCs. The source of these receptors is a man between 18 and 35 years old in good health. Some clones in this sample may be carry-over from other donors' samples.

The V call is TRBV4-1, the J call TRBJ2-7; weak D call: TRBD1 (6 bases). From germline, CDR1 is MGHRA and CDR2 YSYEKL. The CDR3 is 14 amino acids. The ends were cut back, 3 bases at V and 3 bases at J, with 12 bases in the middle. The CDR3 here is CASSHQGTNYEQYF. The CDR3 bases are TGCGCCAGCAGCCATCAGGGGACGAACTACGAGCAGTACTTC.

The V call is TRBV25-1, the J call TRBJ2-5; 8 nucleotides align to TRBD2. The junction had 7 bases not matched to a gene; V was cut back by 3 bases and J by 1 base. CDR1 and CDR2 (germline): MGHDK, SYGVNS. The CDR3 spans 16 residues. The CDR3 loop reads CASSDLLAEVQETQYF. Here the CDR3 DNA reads TGTGCCAGCAGTGACCTACTAGCGGAGGTCCAAGAGACCCAGTACTTC. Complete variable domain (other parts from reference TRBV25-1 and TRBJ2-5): EADIYQTPRYLVIGTGKKITLECSQTMGHDKMYWYQQDPGMELHLIHYSYGVNSTEKGDLSSESTVSRIRTEHFPLTLESARPSHTSQYLCASSDLLAEVQETQYFGPGTRLLVL.

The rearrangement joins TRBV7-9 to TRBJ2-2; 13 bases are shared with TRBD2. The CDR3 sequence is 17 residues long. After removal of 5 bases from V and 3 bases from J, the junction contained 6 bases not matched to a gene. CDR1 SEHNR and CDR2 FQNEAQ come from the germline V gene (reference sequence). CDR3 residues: CASSPQTSGRYTGELFF. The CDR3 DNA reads TGTGCCAGCAGCCCCCAGACTAGCGGGAGGTACACCGGGGAGCTGTTTTTT. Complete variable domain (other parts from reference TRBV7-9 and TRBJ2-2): DTGVSQNPRHKITKRGQNVTFRCDPISEHNRLYWYRQTLGQGPEFLTYFQNEAQLEKSRLLSDRFSAERPKGSFSTLEIQRTEQGDSAMYLCASSPQTSGRYTGELFFGEGSRLTVL.

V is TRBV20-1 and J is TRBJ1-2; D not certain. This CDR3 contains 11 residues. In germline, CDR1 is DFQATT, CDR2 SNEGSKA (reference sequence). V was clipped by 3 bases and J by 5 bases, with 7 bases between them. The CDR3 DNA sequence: TGCAGTGCTAGGGATATTTATGGCTACACCTTC. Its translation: CSARDIYGYTF.

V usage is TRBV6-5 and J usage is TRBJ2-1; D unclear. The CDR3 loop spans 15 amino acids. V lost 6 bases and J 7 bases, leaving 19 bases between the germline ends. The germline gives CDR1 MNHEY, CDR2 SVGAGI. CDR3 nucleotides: TGTGCCAGCAGATTATCTAGGATGGAGCTTAATGAGCAGTTCTTC. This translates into CASRLSRMELNEQFF.

CDR3 DNA: TGTGCCAGCAGCAACCGGGACAGGGTAGCAGTCGGGGCGTACGAGCAGTACTTC. As protein: CASSNRDRVAVGAYEQYF. This sequence joins TRBV11-2 and TRBJ2-7; 9 bases are shared with TRBD1. J gave up 4 bases and V 5 bases, and 18 bases lay outside the gene matches. The CDR3 covers 18 residues. Germline V gives CDR1 SGHAT, CDR2 FQNNGV.

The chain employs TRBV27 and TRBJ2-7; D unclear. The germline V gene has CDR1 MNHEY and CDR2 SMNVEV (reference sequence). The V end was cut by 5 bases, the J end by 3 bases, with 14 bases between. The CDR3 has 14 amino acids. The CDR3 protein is CASSPSPSSYEQYF. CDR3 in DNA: TGTGCCAGCAGTCCCTCCCCATCGAGCTACGAGCAGTACTTC.

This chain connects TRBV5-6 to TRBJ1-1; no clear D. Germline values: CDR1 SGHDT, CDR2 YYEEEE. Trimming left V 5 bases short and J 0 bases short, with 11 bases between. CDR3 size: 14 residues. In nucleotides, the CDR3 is TGTGCCAGCAGATCAACTCAACTGAACACTGAAGCTTTCTTT. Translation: CASRSTQLNTEAFF.

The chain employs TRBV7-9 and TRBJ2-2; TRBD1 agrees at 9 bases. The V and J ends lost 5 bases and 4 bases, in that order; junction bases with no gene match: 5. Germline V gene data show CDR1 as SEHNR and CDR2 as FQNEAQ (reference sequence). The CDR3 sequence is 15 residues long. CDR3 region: CASSTGTGSTGELFF. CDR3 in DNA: TGTGCCAGCAGCACCGGGACAGGGAGCACCGGGGAGCTGTTTTTT.

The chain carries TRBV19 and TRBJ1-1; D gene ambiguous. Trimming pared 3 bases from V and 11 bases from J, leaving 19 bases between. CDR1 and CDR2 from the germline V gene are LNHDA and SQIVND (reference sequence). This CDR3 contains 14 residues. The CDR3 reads CASSIGAILNVAFF. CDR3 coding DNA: TGTGCCAGTAGTATTGGAGCTATATTAAATGTGGCTTTCTTT.

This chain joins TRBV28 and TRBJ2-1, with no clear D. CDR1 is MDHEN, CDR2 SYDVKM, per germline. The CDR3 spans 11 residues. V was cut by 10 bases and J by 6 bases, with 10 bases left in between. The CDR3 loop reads CATLTFNEQFF. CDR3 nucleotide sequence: TGTGCCACCCTAACCTTCAATGAGCAGTTCTTC.

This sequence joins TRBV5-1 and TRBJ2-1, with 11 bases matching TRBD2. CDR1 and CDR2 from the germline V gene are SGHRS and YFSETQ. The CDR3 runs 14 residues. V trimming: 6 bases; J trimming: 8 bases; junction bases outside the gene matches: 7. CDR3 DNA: TGCGCCAGCACACTAGCGGGGGAACGGGATGAGCAGTTCTTC. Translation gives CASTLAGERDEQFF.

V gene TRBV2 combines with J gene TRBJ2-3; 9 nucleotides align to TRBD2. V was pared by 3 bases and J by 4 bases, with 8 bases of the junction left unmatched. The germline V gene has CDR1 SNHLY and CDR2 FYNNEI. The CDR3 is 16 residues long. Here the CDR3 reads CASSESASGTADTQYF. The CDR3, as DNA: TGTGCCAGCAGTGAGTCGGCTAGCGGGACCGCAGATACGCAGTATTTT.

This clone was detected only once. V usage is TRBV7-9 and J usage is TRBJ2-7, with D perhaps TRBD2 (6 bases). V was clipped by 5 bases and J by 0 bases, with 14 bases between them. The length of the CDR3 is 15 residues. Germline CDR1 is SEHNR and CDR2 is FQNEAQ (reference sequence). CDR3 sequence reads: CASSPRDLSSYEQYF. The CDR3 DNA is TGTGCCAGCAGCCCGCGGGACCTAAGCTCCTACGAGCAGTACTTC.

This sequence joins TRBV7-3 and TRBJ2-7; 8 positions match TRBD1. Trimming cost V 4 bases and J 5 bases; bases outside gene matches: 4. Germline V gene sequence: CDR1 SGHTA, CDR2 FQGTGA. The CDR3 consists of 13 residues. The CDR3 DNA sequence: TGTGCCAGCAGCTCGGACAGGGACAACGAGCAGTACTTC. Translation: CASSSDRDNEQYF.

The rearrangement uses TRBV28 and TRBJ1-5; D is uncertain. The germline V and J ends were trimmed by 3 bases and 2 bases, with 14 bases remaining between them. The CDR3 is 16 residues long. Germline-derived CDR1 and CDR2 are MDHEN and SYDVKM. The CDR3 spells CASSLGWGGGNQPQHF. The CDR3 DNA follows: TGTGCCAGCAGTTTGGGTTGGGGTGGAGGCAATCAGCCCCAGCATTTT.

The CDR3 DNA follows: TGTGCCAGTAGTAATGGCGGGATGGAGTTCTTC. Its translation: CASSNGGMEFF. The chain recombines TRBV19 with TRBJ2-1; a possible D gene is TRBD2 (6 bases). CDR1 is LNHDA, CDR2 SQIVND, per germline (reference sequence). This CDR3 has 11 residues. With 4 bases removed from V and 14 bases from J, the gap between germline ends came to 12 bases. The whole variable domain, filled in from reference TRBV19 and TRBJ2-1, reads DGGITQSPKYLFRKEGQNVTLSCEQNLNHDAMYWYRQDPGQGLRLIYYSQIVNDFQKGDIAEGYSVSREKKESFPLTVTSAQKNPTAFYLCASSNGGMEFFGPGTRLTVL.

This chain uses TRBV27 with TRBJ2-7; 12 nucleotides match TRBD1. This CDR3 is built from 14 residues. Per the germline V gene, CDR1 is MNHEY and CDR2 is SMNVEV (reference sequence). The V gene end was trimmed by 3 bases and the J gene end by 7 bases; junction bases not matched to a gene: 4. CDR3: CASSFRDRGQEQYF. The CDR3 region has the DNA TGTGCCAGCAGTTTCCGGGACAGGGGGCAGGAGCAGTACTTC.

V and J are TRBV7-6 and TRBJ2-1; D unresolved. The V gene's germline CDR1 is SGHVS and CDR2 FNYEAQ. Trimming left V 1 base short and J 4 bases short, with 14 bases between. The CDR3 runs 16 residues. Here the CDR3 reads CASSLDHRELYNEQFF. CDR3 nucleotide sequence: TGTGCCAGCAGCTTAGACCACCGCGAACTTTACAATGAGCAGTTCTTC.

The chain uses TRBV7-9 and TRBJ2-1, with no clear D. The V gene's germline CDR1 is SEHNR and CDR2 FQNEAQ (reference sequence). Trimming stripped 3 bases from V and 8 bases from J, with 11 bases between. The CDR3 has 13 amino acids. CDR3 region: CASSLLPSYEQFF. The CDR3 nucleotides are TGTGCCAGCAGCTTGCTACCATCCTATGAGCAGTTCTTC.

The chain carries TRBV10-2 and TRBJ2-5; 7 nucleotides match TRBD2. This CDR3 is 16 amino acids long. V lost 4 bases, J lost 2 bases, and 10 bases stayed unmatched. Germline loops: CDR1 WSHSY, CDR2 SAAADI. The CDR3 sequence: CASSGFREGLQETQYF. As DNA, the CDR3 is TGCGCCAGCAGTGGTTTCCGCGAGGGACTACAAGAGACCCAGTACTTC.

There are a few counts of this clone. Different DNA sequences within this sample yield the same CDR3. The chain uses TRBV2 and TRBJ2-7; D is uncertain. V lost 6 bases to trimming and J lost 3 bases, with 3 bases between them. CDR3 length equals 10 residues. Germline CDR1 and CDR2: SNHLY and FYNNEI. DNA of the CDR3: TGTGCCAGCAGGGGCTACGAGCAGTACTTC. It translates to CASRGYEQYF.

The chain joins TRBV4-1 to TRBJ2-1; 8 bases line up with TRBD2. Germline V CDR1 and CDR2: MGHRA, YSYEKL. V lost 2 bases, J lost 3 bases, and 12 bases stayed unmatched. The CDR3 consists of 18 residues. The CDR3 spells CASSQSGGPGPGYNEQFF. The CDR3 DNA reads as TGCGCCAGCAGCCAAAGCGGGGGACCGGGACCCGGCTACAATGAGCAGTTCTTC.